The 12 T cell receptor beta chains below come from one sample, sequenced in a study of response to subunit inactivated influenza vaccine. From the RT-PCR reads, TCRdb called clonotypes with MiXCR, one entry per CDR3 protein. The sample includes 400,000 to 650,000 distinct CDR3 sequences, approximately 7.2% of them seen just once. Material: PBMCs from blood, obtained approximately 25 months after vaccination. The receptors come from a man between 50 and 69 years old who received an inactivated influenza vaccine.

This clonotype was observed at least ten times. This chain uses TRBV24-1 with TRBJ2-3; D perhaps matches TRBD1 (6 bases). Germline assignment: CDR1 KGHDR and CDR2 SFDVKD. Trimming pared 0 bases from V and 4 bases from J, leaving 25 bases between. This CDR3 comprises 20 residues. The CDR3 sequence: CATSDLGGKKTGSSADTQYF. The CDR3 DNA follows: TGTGCCACCAGTGATTTGGGTGGGAAGAAAACAGGGAGTTCGGCAGATACGCAGTATTTT.

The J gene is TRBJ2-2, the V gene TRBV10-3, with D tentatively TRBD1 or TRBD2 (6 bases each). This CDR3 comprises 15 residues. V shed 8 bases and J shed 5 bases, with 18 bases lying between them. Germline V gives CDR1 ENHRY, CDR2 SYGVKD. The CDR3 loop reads CAIRPGGGKTGELFF. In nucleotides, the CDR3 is TGTGCCATCCGTCCCGGGGGCGGAAAGACCGGGGAGCTGTTTTTT.

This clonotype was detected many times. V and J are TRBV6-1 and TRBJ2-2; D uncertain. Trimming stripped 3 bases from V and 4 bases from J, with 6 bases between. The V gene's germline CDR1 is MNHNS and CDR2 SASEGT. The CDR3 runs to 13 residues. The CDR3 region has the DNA TGTGCCAGCAGTGACATACTCACCGGGGAGCTGTTTTTT. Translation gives CASSDILTGELFF.

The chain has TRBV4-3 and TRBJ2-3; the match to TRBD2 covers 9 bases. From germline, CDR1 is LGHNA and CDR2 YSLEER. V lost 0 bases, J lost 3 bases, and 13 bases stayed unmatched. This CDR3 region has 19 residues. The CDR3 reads CASSQERGASGGRTDTQYF. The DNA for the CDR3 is TGCGCCAGCAGCCAAGAGAGGGGAGCCAGCGGGGGGAGGACAGATACGCAGTATTTT.

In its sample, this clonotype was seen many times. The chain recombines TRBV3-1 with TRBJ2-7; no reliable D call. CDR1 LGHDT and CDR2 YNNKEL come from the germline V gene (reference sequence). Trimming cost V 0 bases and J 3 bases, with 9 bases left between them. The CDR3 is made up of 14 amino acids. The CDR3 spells CASSQDGQIYEQYF. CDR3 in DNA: TGTGCCAGCAGCCAAGATGGGCAGATCTACGAGCAGTACTTC.

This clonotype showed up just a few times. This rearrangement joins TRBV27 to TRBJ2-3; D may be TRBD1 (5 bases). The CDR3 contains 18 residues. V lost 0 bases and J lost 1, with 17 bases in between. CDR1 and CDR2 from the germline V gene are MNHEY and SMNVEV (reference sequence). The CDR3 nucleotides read TGTGCCAGCAGTTTATCGATTGGGGCTCGGACACGCACAGATACGCAGTATTTT. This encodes CASSLSIGARTRTDTQYF.

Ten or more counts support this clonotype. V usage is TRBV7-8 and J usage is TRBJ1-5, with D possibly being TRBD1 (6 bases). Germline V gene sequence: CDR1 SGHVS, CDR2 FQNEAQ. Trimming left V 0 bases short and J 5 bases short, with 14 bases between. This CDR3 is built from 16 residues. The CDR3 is CASSLAGGGPDQPQHF. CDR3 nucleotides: TGTGCCAGCAGCTTAGCTGGAGGGGGTCCGGATCAGCCCCAGCATTTT.

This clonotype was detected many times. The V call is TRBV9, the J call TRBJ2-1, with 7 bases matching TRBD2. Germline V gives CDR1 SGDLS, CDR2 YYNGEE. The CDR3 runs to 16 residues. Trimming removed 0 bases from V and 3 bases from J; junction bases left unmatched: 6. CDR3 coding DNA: TGTGCCAGCAGCGTAGACGCGGGAGCAAACTACAATGAGCAGTTCTTC. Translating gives CASSVDAGANYNEQFF.

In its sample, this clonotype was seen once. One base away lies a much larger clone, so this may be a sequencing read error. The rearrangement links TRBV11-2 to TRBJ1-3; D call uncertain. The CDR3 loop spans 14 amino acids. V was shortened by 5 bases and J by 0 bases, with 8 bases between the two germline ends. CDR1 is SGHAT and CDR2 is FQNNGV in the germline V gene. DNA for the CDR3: TGTGCCAGCAGCGCATCCCGCTCTGGAAACACCATATATTTT. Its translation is CASSASRSGNTIYF.

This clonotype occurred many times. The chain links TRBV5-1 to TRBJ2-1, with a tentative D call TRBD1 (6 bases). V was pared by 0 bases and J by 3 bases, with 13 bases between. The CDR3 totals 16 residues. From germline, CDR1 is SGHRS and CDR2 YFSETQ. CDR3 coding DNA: TGCGCCAGCAGCTTGGGAAACAGGGCGGGCTACAATGAGCAGTTCTTC. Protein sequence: CASSLGNRAGYNEQFF.

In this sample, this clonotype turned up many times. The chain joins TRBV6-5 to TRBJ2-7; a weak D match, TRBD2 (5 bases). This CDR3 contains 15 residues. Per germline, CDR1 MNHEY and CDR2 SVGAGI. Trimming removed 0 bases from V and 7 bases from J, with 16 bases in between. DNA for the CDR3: TGTGCCAGCAGTTACTCGATCGGACTTGTCAGAGAGCAGTACTTC. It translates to CASSYSIGLVREQYF.

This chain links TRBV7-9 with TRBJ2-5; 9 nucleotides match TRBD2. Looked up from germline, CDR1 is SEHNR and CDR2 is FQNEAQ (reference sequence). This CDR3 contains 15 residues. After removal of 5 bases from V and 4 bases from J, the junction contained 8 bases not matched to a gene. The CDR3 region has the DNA TGTGCCAGCAGCCTACCCGATAGCGGGAGAGAGACCCAGTACTTC. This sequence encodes CASSLPDSGRETQYF.